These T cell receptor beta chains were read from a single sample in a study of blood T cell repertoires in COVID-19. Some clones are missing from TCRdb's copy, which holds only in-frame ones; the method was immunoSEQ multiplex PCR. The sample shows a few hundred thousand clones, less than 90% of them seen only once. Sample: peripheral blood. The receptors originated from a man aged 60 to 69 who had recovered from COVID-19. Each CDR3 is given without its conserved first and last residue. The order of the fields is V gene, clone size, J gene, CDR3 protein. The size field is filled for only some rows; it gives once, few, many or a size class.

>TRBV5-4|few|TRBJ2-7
ASSGIGLAGGGQY
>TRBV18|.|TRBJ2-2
ASSPSEPGELF
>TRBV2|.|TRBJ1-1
ASSSGTGRHTEAF
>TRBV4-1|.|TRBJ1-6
ASSQGAGGNSPLH
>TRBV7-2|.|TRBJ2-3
ASSTTLAGDDTQY
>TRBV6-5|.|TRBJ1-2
ASRTTGERGYT
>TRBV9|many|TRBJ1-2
ASSVGRDYGYT
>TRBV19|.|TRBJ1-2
ASSIGEGTET
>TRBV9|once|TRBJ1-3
ASSVGGQGSSGNTIY
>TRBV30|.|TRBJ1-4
AWSVGQGGEKLF
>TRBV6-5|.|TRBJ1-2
ASSYTRNYGYT
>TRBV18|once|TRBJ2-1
ASSPGLAGGPNEQF
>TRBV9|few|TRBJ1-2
ASSARDRFNYGYT
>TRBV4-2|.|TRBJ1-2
ASSQRVSYGYT
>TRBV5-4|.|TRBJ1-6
ASSLEQISPLH
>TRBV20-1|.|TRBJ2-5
SARRGETQY